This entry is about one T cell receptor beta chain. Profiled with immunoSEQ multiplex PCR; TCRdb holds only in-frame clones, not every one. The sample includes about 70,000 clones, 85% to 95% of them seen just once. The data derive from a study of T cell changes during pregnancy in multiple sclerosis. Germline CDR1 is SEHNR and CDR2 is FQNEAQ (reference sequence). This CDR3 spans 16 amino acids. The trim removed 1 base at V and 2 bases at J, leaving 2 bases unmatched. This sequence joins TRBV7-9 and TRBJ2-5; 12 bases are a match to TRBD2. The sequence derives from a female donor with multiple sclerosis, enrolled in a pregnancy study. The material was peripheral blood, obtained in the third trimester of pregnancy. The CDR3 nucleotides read TGTGCCAGCAGCTTAGGAGGACTAGCGGGACAAGAGACCCAGTACTTC. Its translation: CASSLGGLAGQETQYF.